This entry features one T cell receptor beta chain sequence. Its specific antigen is unknown. No base qualities exist here, and no much larger clone lies one base off it. CDR1 MNHNY and CDR2 SVGAGI are derived from the germline V gene (reference sequence). Measured from the cysteine to the phenylalanine, the CDR3 is 12 residues long. Only the CDR3 part of the read is kept: 36 bases, read in frame from the first base. The germline ends are 12 bases apart after V is trimmed by 11 bases and J by 2 bases. The data belong to a study of technical replicates of blood from a few donors (dated by TCRdb to about 2017). Library creation used the immunoSEQ multiplex PCR assay. TCRdb retrieved this table from immuneACCESS and kept in-frame rearrangements only. Not all clones are present; in checked studies, unresolved V genes account for under half, and no reason is known for the remainder. The sample data list about 74,000 clones, and over 90% of these were observed just once. The ten largest clones represent roughly 0.25% of the sample.

The specimen sequenced was T cells isolated from PBMCs. The chain was built from TRBV6-6 and TRBJ2-5, with no confident D gene call. The source is a human donor in good health. The sequenced DNA: TGTGCCGCCCGGTCCGAACAAGAGACCCAGTACTTC. Translated, it gives CAARSEQETQYF.